This TCR beta chain is from a study of T cells after yellow fever vaccination. Across the study: The fractions with low cell numbers were processed using SMART-Seq v4 Ultra Low Input.

TCRdb used MiXCR to reprocess the 5' RACE reads, holding one entry per CDR3 protein. The table has a few hundred thousand distinct CDR3 sequences, roughly 6.8% seen once; the top ten hold over 15%. Findings and limits, study-wide: One caveat is that FACS-sorted repertoires could contain abundant clonotypes contaminating from the bulk population. Primary-vaccination clones mostly resurfaced post-booster (96% CD4, more than 80% CD8).

CDR3 length: 12 residues. V lost 0 bases, J lost 6 bases, and 6 bases lay in between. In germline, CDR1 is DFQATT, CDR2 SNEGSKA (reference sequence). A remark on this clonotype: Its specificity is unknown.

The sample consisted of PBMCs, taken approximately 40 days after the first yellow fever vaccination. The rearrangement uses TRBV20-1 and TRBJ1-5, with D uncertain. The sequence was collected from a young man who received the YFV17D yellow fever vaccine. The DNA of the CDR3 is TGCAGTGCTAGAGAAAGGAGTCAGCCCCAGCATTTT. Protein product: CSARERSQPQHF.